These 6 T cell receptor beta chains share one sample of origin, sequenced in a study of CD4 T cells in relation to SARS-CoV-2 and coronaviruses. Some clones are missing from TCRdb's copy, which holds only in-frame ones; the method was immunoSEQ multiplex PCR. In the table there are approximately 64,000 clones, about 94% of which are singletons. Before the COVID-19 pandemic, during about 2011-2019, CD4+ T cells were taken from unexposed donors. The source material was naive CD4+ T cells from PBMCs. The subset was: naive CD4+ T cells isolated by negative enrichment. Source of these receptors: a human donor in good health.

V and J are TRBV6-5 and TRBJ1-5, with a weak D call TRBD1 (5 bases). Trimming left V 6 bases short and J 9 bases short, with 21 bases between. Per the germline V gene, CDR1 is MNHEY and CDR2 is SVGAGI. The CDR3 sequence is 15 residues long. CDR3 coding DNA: TGTGCCAGCAGCCCCTATGTATTGGGGGGGTGGCCCCAGCATTTT. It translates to CASSPYVLGGWPQHF.

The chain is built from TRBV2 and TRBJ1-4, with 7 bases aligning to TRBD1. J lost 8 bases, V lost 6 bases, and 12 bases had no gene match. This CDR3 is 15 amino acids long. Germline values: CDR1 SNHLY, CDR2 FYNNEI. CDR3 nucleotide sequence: TGTGCCAGCAGCTTACAGGGGTCTAGCAGGGAAAAACTGTTTTTT. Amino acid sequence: CASSLQGSSREKLFF.

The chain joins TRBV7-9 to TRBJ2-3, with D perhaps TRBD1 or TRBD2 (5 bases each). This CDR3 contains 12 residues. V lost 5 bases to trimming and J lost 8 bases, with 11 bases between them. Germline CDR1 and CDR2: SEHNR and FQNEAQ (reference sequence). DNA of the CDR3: TGTGCCAGCAGCCCCGGGGCAGGTACGCAGTATTTT. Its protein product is CASSPGAGTQYF.

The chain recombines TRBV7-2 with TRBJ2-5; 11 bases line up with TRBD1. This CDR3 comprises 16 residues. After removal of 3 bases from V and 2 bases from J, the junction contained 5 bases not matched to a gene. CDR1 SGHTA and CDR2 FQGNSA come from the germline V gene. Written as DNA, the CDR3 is TGTGCCAGCAGCTTTTCCGGGACAGGGGGGCAAGAGACCCAGTACTTC. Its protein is CASSFSGTGGQETQYF.

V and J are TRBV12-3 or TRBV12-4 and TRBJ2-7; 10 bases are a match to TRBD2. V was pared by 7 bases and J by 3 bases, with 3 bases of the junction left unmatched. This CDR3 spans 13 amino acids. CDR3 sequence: CASKREGSYEQYF. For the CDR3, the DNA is TGTGCCAGCAAGCGGGAGGGAAGCTACGAGCAGTACTTC.

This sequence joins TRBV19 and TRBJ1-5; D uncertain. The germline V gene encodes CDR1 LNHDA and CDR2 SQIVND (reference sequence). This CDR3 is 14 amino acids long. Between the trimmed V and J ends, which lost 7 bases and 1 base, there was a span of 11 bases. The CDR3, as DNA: TGTGCCAGTAATGATCTGGGGAGCAATCAGCCCCAGCATTTT. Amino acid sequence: CASNDLGSNQPQHF.